A single sample is the source of the 10 T cell receptor beta chains below, sequenced in a study of blood T cell repertoires in COVID-19. Profiled with immunoSEQ multiplex PCR; TCRdb holds only in-frame clones, not every one. Of about 160,000 clones in the sample, about 85% are singletons; the top ten hold under 7%. The sequenced sample was peripheral blood. The receptors shown here come from a woman in her forties or fifties with COVID-19, enrolled during active disease.

The CDR3 region is CATSSGSDYGYTF. The CDR3, as DNA: TGTGCCACCAGCAGTGGGAGTGACTATGGCTACACCTTC. The V gene is TRBV15, the J gene TRBJ1-2; D not certain. This CDR3 region has 13 residues. Looked up from germline, CDR1 is LNHNV and CDR2 is YYDKDF (reference sequence). V gave up 3 bases and J gave up 3 bases, with 8 bases separating them.

Comments on this clone: The junction departs from germline at one end; a sequencing error may be responsible. V is TRBV5-1 and J is TRBJ1-1; D remains unclear. Germline CDR1 and CDR2: SGHRS and YFSETQ. The CDR3 length is 11 residues. CDR3 nucleotide sequence: TGCGCCAGCAGCTTGAACAGTGAAGCTTTCTTT. Protein: CASSLNSEAFF. Using reference TRBV5-1 and TRBJ1-1 for the parts outside the CDR3, the full variable domain is KAGVTQTPRYLIKTRGQQVTLSCSPISGHRSVSWYQQTPGQGLQFLFEYFSETQRNKGNFPGRFSGRQFSNSRSEMNVSTLELGDSALYLCASSLNSEAFFGQGTRLTVV.

This clone was observed once. This chain links TRBV7-9 with TRBJ1-6; possible D gene TRBD1, 5 bases. This CDR3 contains 13 residues. V was clipped by 1 base and J by 9 bases, with 7 bases between them. Germline loops: CDR1 SEHNR, CDR2 FQNEAQ (reference sequence). The chain's CDR3 is CASSLGGSSPLHF. In DNA, the CDR3 is TGTGCCAGCAGCTTAGGGGGCAGTTCACCCCTCCACTTT. Full variable domain (outside the CDR3, taken from reference TRBV7-9 and TRBJ1-6): DTGVSQNPRHKITKRGQNVTFRCDPISEHNRLYWYRQTLGQGPEFLTYFQNEAQLEKSRLLSDRFSAERPKGSFSTLEIQRTEQGDSAMYLCASSLGGSSPLHFGNGTRLTVT.

A single count supports this clone. The J gene is TRBJ2-7, the V gene TRBV3-1 (or the pseudogene TRBV3-2); 8 nucleotides match TRBD2. The ends lost 3 bases at V and 0 bases at J; junction bases unmatched: 16. This CDR3 is built from 19 residues. Germline CDR1 reads LGHDT; CDR2 reads YNNKEL (reference sequence). CDR3 bases: TGTGCCAGCAGCCACGAAGGAGGGTTTAGCGGGGTGACCTCCTACGAGCAGTACTTC. Amino acids: CASSHEGGFSGVTSYEQYF.

This clone appeared once. The V call is TRBV18, the J call TRBJ1-5; TRBD1 is a possible D gene (6 bases). The CDR3 covers 15 residues. CDR1 and CDR2 from the germline V gene are KGHSH and LQKENI. Trimming left V 3 bases short and J 5 bases short, with 14 bases between. This CDR3 reads CASSPRQDRDQPQHF. The CDR3 DNA reads TGTGCCAGCTCACCCCGACAGGATAGGGATCAGCCCCAGCATTTT.

This chain joins TRBV11-3 and TRBJ2-7; 8 positions agree with TRBD1. Germline V gene data show CDR1 as SGHNT and CDR2 as YENEEA. Unmatched junction bases numbered 5, after V lost 5 bases and J lost 2 bases. The CDR3 totals 14 residues. The CDR3 coding sequence is TGTGCCAGCAGCAAAGGACAGGGACCCTACGAGCAGTACTTC. It yields the protein CASSKGQGPYEQYF.

This clone turned up a few times. This chain joins TRBV5-1 and TRBJ1-1; 11 bases fit TRBD1. This CDR3 is built from 15 residues. With 4 bases clipped from V and 5 bases from J, the junction kept 7 bases outside the gene matches. CDR1 is SGHRS, CDR2 YFSETQ, per germline. CDR3 nucleotide sequence: TGCGCCAGCAGCCTCTCGGACAGGGGGCTAACTGAAGCTTTCTTT. The encoded protein is CASSLSDRGLTEAFF. Together with reference TRBV5-1 and TRBJ1-1, the CDR3 gives the full variable domain: KAGVTQTPRYLIKTRGQQVTLSCSPISGHRSVSWYQQTPGQGLQFLFEYFSETQRNKGNFPGRFSGRQFSNSRSEMNVSTLELGDSALYLCASSLSDRGLTEAFFGQGTRLTVV.

This chain connects TRBV2 to TRBJ2-1; maybe TRBD1 (6 bases). Germline lookup yields CDR1 SNHLY and CDR2 FYNNEI. V was trimmed by 4 bases and J by 4 bases, leaving 8 bases between them. This CDR3 is built from 13 residues. The CDR3 sequence: CASSATGYNEQFF. The CDR3 bases are TGTGCCAGCAGTGCTACAGGGTACAATGAGCAGTTCTTC.

The chain combines TRBV2 with TRBJ1-6; D possibly corresponds to TRBD1 (5 bases). Deletions cut 6 bases from V and 14 bases from J, with 14 bases between. The CDR3 runs to 12 residues. Germline lookup yields CDR1 SNHLY and CDR2 FYNNEI. Here the CDR3 reads CASSLHQGSLHF. In DNA form, the CDR3 reads TGTGCCAGCAGCCTTCACCAGGGATCCCTCCACTTT.

Only one count was recorded for this clone. The chain carries TRBV30 and TRBJ2-7; no clear D. With 0 bases removed from V and 6 bases from J, the gap between germline ends came to 9 bases. In germline, CDR1 is GTSNPN, CDR2 SVGIG (reference sequence). CDR3 length equals 12 residues. CDR3 residues: CAWSVRGTEQYF. The CDR3 nucleotides are TGTGCCTGGAGTGTACGAGGAACCGAGCAGTACTTC.